What follows are 9 T cell receptor beta chains derived from one specimen sequenced in a study of T cells in Graves' hyperthyroidism and ophthalmopathy (dated by TCRdb to about 2019). Library construction relied on multiplex PCR. The instrument given in TCRdb is Illumina HiSeq 2000. The TCR beta CDR3 regions were amplified from RNA transcripts. The TCR CDR3 was subjected to a first round of RT-PCR using the HTBI primer set and the Qiagen OneStep RT-PCR kit. TCRdb cleaned the public reads at Q25 with fastp, built clones with MiXCR and kept in-frame beta chains. Each entry merges the rows of one CDR3 protein and shows their most common DNA and genes. This sample comprises a few hundred thousand distinct CDR3 sequences, about 16% of them detected only once. The top ten clones comprise 30% to 35% of the sample. Sequencing was performed on blood. The source of these receptors is a woman aged 45-65 years with Graves' hyperthyroidism that later progressed to Graves' ophthalmopathy.

The rearrangement joins TRBV28 to TRBJ1-1; D uncertain. Germline CDR1 is MDHEN and CDR2 is SYDVKM. The CDR3 runs to 18 residues. Trimming took off 8 bases at V and 1 base at J, with 26 bases between the two ends. CDR3 loop: CASARTGSYLRGNTEAFF. Here the CDR3 DNA reads TGTGCCAGCGCCAGAACCGGGTCCTACCTCCGGGGGAACACTGAAGCTTTCTTT.

This clonotype was seen more than once but under ten times. This rearrangement joins TRBV19 to TRBJ2-3; D gene uncertain. Germline V gene lookup returns CDR1 LNHDA and CDR2 SQIVND (reference sequence). V was trimmed by 6 bases and J by 4 bases, leaving 11 bases between them. The CDR3 contains 13 residues. CDR3 in amino acids: CASRFQTSDTQYF. The CDR3 nucleotides are TGTGCCAGTAGATTCCAGACGTCAGATACGCAGTATTTT.

The chain carries TRBV12-3 or TRBV12-4 and TRBJ2-1, with a possible D match to TRBD1 (6 bases). This CDR3 has 18 amino acids. V lost 3 bases and J lost 0, with 18 bases in between. CDR3: CASSLWGLGLSSYNEQFF. The CDR3 DNA follows: TGTGCCAGCAGTTTGTGGGGGCTGGGTCTCAGCTCCTACAATGAGCAGTTCTTC.

This clonotype was observed at least ten times. CDR3 amino acids: CASSSTGTGSPDTQYF. CDR3 DNA: TGTGCCAGCAGTTCTACCGGGACAGGGAGCCCAGATACGCAGTATTTT. This chain joins TRBV6-1 and TRBJ2-3; TRBD1 aligns across 9 bases. The ends lost 5 bases at V and 4 bases at J; junction bases unmatched: 10. CDR3 length equals 16 residues. Germline CDR1 and CDR2: MNHNS and SASEGT.

This clonotype appeared a few times. The chain carries TRBV10-3 and TRBJ1-4; weak D call: TRBD1 (5 bases). The germline CDR1 and CDR2 sequences are ENHRY and SYGVKD. Trimming took 6 bases from V and 4 from J, leaving 15 bases between them. The CDR3 extends over 15 amino acids. The CDR3 is CAISAAWGDNEKLFF. CDR3 nucleotides: TGTGCCATCAGCGCAGCCTGGGGGGATAATGAAAAACTGTTTTTT.

At least ten counts were recorded for this clonotype. The rearrangement uses TRBV20-1 and TRBJ2-5, with D maybe TRBD2 (6 bases). The V end was cut by 6 bases, the J end by 5 bases, with 19 bases between. Germline CDR1 reads DFQATT; CDR2 reads SNEGSKA (reference sequence). This CDR3 contains 14 residues. Here the CDR3 DNA reads TGCAGTGCCACTGGCGGGGCCAATGTGGAGACCCAGTACTTC. Its protein product is CSATGGANVETQYF.

The chain joins TRBV19 to TRBJ1-5; the D gene is possibly TRBD1 (6 bases). CDR1 is LNHDA, CDR2 SQIVND, per germline (reference sequence). The CDR3 totals 13 residues. V dropped 5 bases and J dropped 11 bases, with 16 bases sitting between them. CDR3 protein: CASSWGPNRAQHF. Here the CDR3 DNA reads TGTGCCAGTAGTTGGGGACCTAACAGGGCCCAGCATTTT.

This clonotype occurred many times. This chain links TRBV18 with TRBJ1-3; unclear D gene. CDR3 length: 13 amino acids. Germline CDR1 and CDR2: KGHSH and LQKENI. V was pared by 6 bases and J by 0 bases, with 6 bases between. The CDR3, as DNA: TGTGCCAGCTCCCCAGACTCTGGAAACACCATATATTTT. Its translation: CASSPDSGNTIYF.

The CDR3 sequence: CASSPPARGGYGYTF. DNA of the CDR3: TGTGCCAGCTCACCACCGGCCCGGGGCGGCTATGGCTACACCTTC. V is TRBV18 and J is TRBJ1-2, with D perhaps matching TRBD1 (5 bases). Germline CDR1 reads KGHSH; CDR2 reads LQKENI. This CDR3 is 15 amino acids long. The V end was cut by 0 bases, the J end by 4 bases, with 12 bases between.